The present entry profiles one TCR beta chain with its context. Original analysis: Amplification from reference gene primers served as the basis for estimated nucleated cell counts. TCRdb's copy holds only in-frame clones and misses some; the assay was immunoSEQ multiplex PCR. V and J calls plus clone size are reproduced from that table; the DNA served to infer D and trimming. The sample lists about 190,000 clones, 80% to 85% occurring once. This record belongs to a study of blood T cell repertoires in COVID-19. Study-wide context: COVID-19 samples, acute and convalescent, were from the United States, Italy and Spain. The cDNA or gDNA used as material had been derived from T cells, B-cell-depleted T cells, or PBMCs.

The sequence was collected from a human donor in a cohort sampled during active COVID-19. Sequenced material: peripheral blood.

The CDR3 coding sequence is TGCGCCAGCAGCCAAGTGGCGAGGGGAGGGCTGAACACTGAAGCTTTCTTT. As protein: CASSQVARGGLNTEAFF. The chain employs TRBV4-1 and TRBJ1-1; TRBD1 is a possible D gene (5 bases). The V gene lost 1 base and the J gene lost 0 bases, with 15 bases spanning the gap. In germline, CDR1 is MGHRA, CDR2 YSYEKL. The CDR3 is 17 residues long.